This T cell receptor beta chain was recovered during a study of T-cell memory formation after mild COVID-19. Study information: TCR clusters were largely donor specific.

TCRdb analysed the 5' RACE reads with MiXCR anew, one entry per CDR3 protein. The table lists about 400,000 distinct CDR3 sequences, 23% of them singletons, with roughly 14% in the top ten. General study results and limits: CM and EM subsets held most contracting CD4+ clones; EMRA held CD8+ ones. Memory from before infection featured some responding clones, which suggests cross-reactive memory joined. A balance of CD4 and CD8 characterized clones contracting day 15 to 85, whereas later expanders leaned CD4+.

The V and J ends lost 6 bases and 8 bases respectively, with 13 bases between them. The length of the CDR3 is 12 residues. From germline, CDR1 is MNHEY and CDR2 SVGAGI. Concerning this clonotype itself: Its target is not known.

The gene calls are TRBV6-5 and TRBJ1-2; D is unclear. The origin of this receptor is an adult woman who had mild COVID-19 (a few samples of this study predate the infection). Cell type and time point are not known. What was sequenced was PBMCs or a T cell subset sorted from them (not recorded which). The CDR3 nucleotides are TGTGCCAGCAGACCCGACATAGGAGGCTACACCTTC. This encodes CASRPDIGGYTF.